Sequencing of this T cell receptor beta chain was carried out in a study of brain T cells in children with intractable seizures. The CDR3 covers 14 residues. CDR1 is MNHEY, CDR2 SMNVEV, per germline (reference sequence). Trimming pared 0 bases from V and 6 bases from J, leaving 9 bases between. The method was immunoSEQ multiplex PCR; TCRdb's version includes in-frame clones alone and lacks a portion of them. The sample has 300,000 to 400,000 clones, about 94% seen once. Time point meaning: blood from clinic visit 5 months post-surgery; TSC patient then seizure free. The sequenced cases were selected for having the highest brain T cell transcript signatures.

The chain couples TRBV27 to TRBJ1-5; TRBD1 might be the D (5 bases). This clonotype was sampled from a boy younger than two with tuberous sclerosis and intractable seizures. The material was peripheral blood, obtained about 5 months after surgery. CDR3 region: CASSLSGEGQPQHF. CDR3 DNA sequence: TGTGCCAGCAGTTTATCGGGGGAGGGTCAGCCCCAGCATTTT.